Here is one T cell receptor (beta chain) with its context. Its antigen is not known. The data are from a study of cytomegalovirus exposure and HLA in healthy donors. Study-wide results and limits: In a later analysis, DRB1 alleles had the most associated TCRs; HLA-C alleles the fewest.

The germline V gene has CDR1 MNHEY and CDR2 SVGAGI. The CDR3 covers 16 residues. V lost 0 bases and J lost 1; bases outside the gene matches: 1. The PCR made use of 60 Vbeta and 13 Jbeta primers. Methods used by the authors: The count from a later analysis was roughly 80 million unique TCR beta chains, some 12 million of them shared. TCRdb's copy holds only in-frame clones and misses some; the assay was immunoSEQ multiplex PCR. The V and J calls and the clone size are those of that table, but D and trimming were determined from the DNA. The sample has about 200,000 clones; around 79% are singletons. The chain combines TRBV6-5 with TRBJ2-1; 9 bases are shared with TRBD2. Material: PBMCs. The receptor comes from a woman between 45 and 65 years old in good health and CMV-seronegative. Written as DNA, the CDR3 is TGTGCCAGCAGTTACTCTAGCGGGAGTTCCTACAATGAGCAGTTCTTC. Its translation is CASSYSSGSSYNEQFF.